Sequencing of this TCR beta chain was carried out in a study of cytomegalovirus exposure and HLA in healthy donors. Study conclusions and caveats: Reports state that TCR beta sequences accurately predicted most subjects' HLA-A and HLA-B alleles. As a later analysis revealed, the rate of TCR association differed by HLA locus, with DRB1 most and HLA-C fewest.

With regard to this clone: Antigen: not known.

The PCR employed 60 Vbeta primers together with 13 Jbeta primers. Assay used: immunoSEQ multiplex PCR; TCRdb lists only in-frame clones, some missing. This table has fewer than 250,000 clones, 75% to 80% appearing once. The sample was PBMCs. The clonotype originates from a male donor in good health and CMV-seronegative.

The CDR3 region is CASSEYSGNQPQHF. The CDR3 DNA follows: TGCGCCAGCAGTGAATACTCAGGGAATCAGCCCCAGCATTTT. The chain uses TRBV10-2 and TRBJ1-5, with a possible D match to TRBD1 (5 bases). The CDR3 is made up of 14 amino acids. Germline CDR1 reads WSHSY; CDR2 reads SAAADI. The V end was cut by 3 bases, the J end by 4 bases, with 10 bases between.